This T cell receptor beta chain was documented in a study of blood T cells in healthy people across ages. With a J-beta primer mix and a sample-barcoded 5' primer, a second PCR ran roughly 6 to 12 cycles. Each CDR3 protein gets one entry after TCRdb re-called the 5' RACE reads with MiXCR. The table lists about 1,800,000 distinct CDR3 sequences, roughly 27% of them singletons, with 7.7% in the top ten. This clonotype was recorded many times. The CDR3 loop spans 13 amino acids. Germline V gene data show CDR1 as DFQATT and CDR2 as SNEGSKA (reference sequence). The trim removed 6 bases at V and 1 base at J, leaving 5 bases unmatched.

V and J are TRBV20-1 and TRBJ2-7, with 8 bases matching TRBD1. Input material: blood. This TCR was recovered from a woman under 40 in good health. CDR3 in amino acids: CSAYRDRSYEQYF. The CDR3 DNA sequence: TGCAGTGCCTACCGGGACAGGTCCTACGAGCAGTACTTC.